This entry lists 19 T cell receptor beta chains sequenced from one sample in a study of regulatory T cells in long-lasting Graves disease. CDR3 regions were amplified by Arm-PCR using iRepertoire HTBI primers to build TCR beta libraries. TCRdb recomputed calls from the multiplex PCR reads with MiXCR, one row per CDR3 protein. This table holds more than 350,000 distinct CDR3 sequences, around 20% found once. Time point described: persistent/refractory GD, antithyroid drugs over 5 years with positive TRAb. Preparation of the TCR library used RNA extracted from PBMCs. Material: peripheral blood mononuclear cells (PBMCs), obtained when the disease was refractory, from a patient treated with antithyroid drugs. The source is a female donor with Graves disease.

The genes are TRBV9 and TRBJ1-2; D is uncertain. Looked up from germline, CDR1 is SGDLS and CDR2 is YYNGEE. This CDR3 has 15 amino acids. With 2 bases removed from V and 7 bases from J, the gap between germline ends came to 18 bases. CDR3 residues: CASSVPRTGSGGYTF. DNA for the CDR3: TGTGCCAGCAGCGTCCCGCGGACGGGATCGGGTGGCTACACCTTC.

This clonotype appeared many times. The chain combines TRBV30 with TRBJ1-1; D not resolved. V gave up 4 bases and J gave up 6 bases, with 15 bases separating them. This CDR3 is built from 13 residues. Germline V gives CDR1 GTSNPN, CDR2 SVGIG (reference sequence). The CDR3 region is CAWTLTPTAEAFF. The CDR3 nucleotides read TGTGCCTGGACCCTCACCCCTACGGCTGAAGCTTTCTTT.

The rearrangement joins TRBV28 to TRBJ1-4, with TRBD1 as a possible D gene (5 bases). V lost 7 bases and J lost 8, with 17 bases in between. The germline V gene encodes CDR1 MDHEN and CDR2 SYDVKM. The CDR3 is 14 amino acids. CDR3 in amino acids: CASTDRVQGEKLFF. The CDR3 DNA sequence: TGTGCCAGCACCGACCGGGTTCAGGGAGAAAAACTGTTTTTT. The variable domain in full, completed from reference TRBV28 and TRBJ1-4, reads DVKVTQSSRYLVKRTGEKVFLECVQDMDHENMFWYRQDPGLGLRLIYFSYDVKMKEKGDIPEGYSVSREKKERFSLILESASTNQTSMYLCASTDRVQGEKLFFGSGTQLSVL.

This clonotype came up a few times. In nucleotides, the CDR3 is TGCAGTGCTAGACAAGCGGAATCCTACGAGCAGTACTTC. Its protein product is CSARQAESYEQYF. The V call is TRBV20-1, the J call TRBJ2-7; tentatively, D is TRBD2 (5 bases). Trimming removed 2 bases from V and 1 base from J, with 9 bases in between. Germline V lookup: CDR1 DFQATT, CDR2 SNEGSKA (reference sequence). CDR3 length: 13 amino acids.

This clonotype has more than one count but fewer than ten. The chain is built from TRBV20-1 and TRBJ2-7; D gene uncertain. The germline V and J ends were trimmed by 3 bases and 4 bases, with 7 bases remaining between them. The germline gives CDR1 DFQATT, CDR2 SNEGSKA (reference sequence). The CDR3 has 11 amino acids. The CDR3 nucleotides read TGCAGTGCTAGCCATACTTACGAGCAGTACTTC. Residues: CSASHTYEQYF.

This clonotype was counted a few times. The rearrangement joins TRBV5-1 to TRBJ2-5; D call uncertain. The germline CDR1 and CDR2 sequences are SGHRS and YFSETQ. The CDR3 totals 14 residues. V was clipped by 2 bases and J by 4 bases, with 12 bases between them. In nucleotides, the CDR3 is TGCGCCAGCAGCTTCGAACCAAAGGGAGAGACCCAGTACTTC. Translation gives CASSFEPKGETQYF.

This clonotype has a count of ten or more. This chain links TRBV2 with TRBJ2-7; D gene unclear. The length of the CDR3 is 15 residues. The germline V gene encodes CDR1 SNHLY and CDR2 FYNNEI. V was cut by 3 bases and J by 6 bases, with 18 bases left in between. CDR3 protein: CASSDGLQGAFEQYF. DNA for the CDR3: TGTGCCAGCAGTGACGGTCTACAAGGCGCATTCGAGCAGTACTTC.

The rearrangement uses TRBV5-8 and TRBJ1-5; TRBD1 matches 9 bases. With V trimmed by 1 base and J by 1 base, 3 bases remained unmatched. Germline CDR1 and CDR2: SGHTS and YDEGEE. This CDR3 comprises 16 residues. The CDR3 is CASSLRTGASNQPQHF. The DNA of the CDR3 is TGTGCCAGCAGCTTGAGGACAGGGGCAAGCAATCAGCCCCAGCATTTT.

This clonotype was counted between two and nine times. The chain employs TRBV29-1 and TRBJ1-3; the D is unclear. There are 13 residues in the CDR3. V dropped 3 bases and J dropped 2 bases, with 8 bases sitting between them. Germline V CDR1 and CDR2: SQVTM, ANQGSEA. This chain's CDR3 is CSVEPIAGNTIYF. DNA of the CDR3: TGCAGCGTTGAGCCCATCGCTGGAAACACCATATATTTT.

As for this clonotype: The conserved phenylalanine or tryptophan is not found at the CDR3 terminus, so this likely reflects a read error. The rearrangement joins TRBV3-1 to TRBJ1-5; D might be TRBD1 (6 bases). V lost 0 bases and J 4 bases, leaving 16 bases between the germline ends. Germline-derived CDR1 and CDR2 are LGHDT and YNNKEL (reference sequence). The CDR3 spans 17 residues. The CDR3 protein is CASSQEWPGTNNQPQHS. The CDR3 nucleotides read TGTGCCAGCAGCCAAGAATGGCCCGGGACAAATAATCAGCCCCAGCATTCT.

This clonotype was detected a few times. This rearrangement joins TRBV27 to TRBJ2-4; maybe TRBD1 (5 bases). Trimming took off 2 bases at V and 5 bases at J, with 10 bases between the two ends. Germline loops: CDR1 MNHEY, CDR2 SMNVEV (reference sequence). The CDR3 has 14 residues. For the CDR3, the DNA is TGTGCCAGCAGTTTAGGGGCAGTTGAAAACATTCAGTACTTC. Translating it yields CASSLGAVENIQYF.

With respect to this clonotype: This may be a read error, as it is one base from a much larger clone. This chain joins TRBV19 and TRBJ2-5, with D uncertain. The CDR3 spans 14 residues. Germline V gives CDR1 LNHDA, CDR2 SQIVND (reference sequence). V was clipped by 3 bases and J by 5 bases, with 13 bases between them. The CDR3 nucleotides read TGTGCCAGTAGTATCAGCCCAGTGACGGAGACCCAGTACTTC. Translating gives CASSISPVTETQYF.

This chain links TRBV18 with TRBJ2-7; 8 bases line up with TRBD2. The CDR3 totals 15 residues. Germline CDR1 KGHSH, CDR2 LQKENI. The junction had 6 bases not matched to a gene; V was cut back by 2 bases and J by 3 bases. Here the CDR3 reads CASSPVGREDYEQYF. As DNA, the CDR3 is TGTGCCAGCTCACCAGTCGGGCGGGAGGACTACGAGCAGTACTTC. The full variable domain, its missing parts supplied by reference TRBV18 and TRBJ2-7, is NAGVMQNPRHLVRRRGQEARLRCSPMKGHSHVYWYRQLPEEGLKFMVYLQKENIIDESGMPKERFSAEFPKEGPSILRIQQVVRGDSAAYFCASSPVGREDYEQYFGPGTRLTVT.

This clonotype showed up just a few times. The rearrangement joins TRBV20-1 to TRBJ2-7; 12 bases fit TRBD2. CDR3 length: 15 amino acids. With V trimmed by 5 bases and J by 4 bases, 9 bases remained unmatched. Per germline, CDR1 DFQATT and CDR2 SNEGSKA (reference sequence). The CDR3 coding sequence is TGCAGTGCTTTGGGTCTAGCGGGAGGGCCTTACGAGCAGTACTTC. Residues: CSALGLAGGPYEQYF.

This clonotype was counted many times. The V gene is TRBV12-3 or TRBV12-4, the J gene TRBJ2-1; 9 bases map to TRBD1. The CDR3 sequence is 15 residues long. The junction had 5 bases not matched to a gene; V was cut back by 3 bases and J by 5 bases. In nucleotides, the CDR3 is TGTGCCAGCAGTTTCGCGACAGGGGGGAACAATGAGCAGTTCTTC. Its protein is CASSFATGGNNEQFF.

The table lists this clonotype with many counts. The rearrangement links TRBV5-1 to TRBJ1-2, with 7 bases identical to TRBD1. This CDR3 is built from 13 residues. V lost 2 bases to trimming and J lost 4 bases; unmatched junction nucleotides: 2. Germline CDR1 reads SGHRS; CDR2 reads YFSETQ. CDR3 nucleotides: TGCGCCAGCAGCTTTGGGACAGTCTATGGCTACACCTTC. It is translated as CASSFGTVYGYTF.

This clonotype has at least ten counts. The chain recombines TRBV28 with TRBJ1-5, with D possibly matching TRBD1 (5 bases). The V gene lost 3 bases and the J gene lost 2 bases, with 14 bases spanning the gap. Germline V gene sequence: CDR1 MDHEN, CDR2 SYDVKM. The length of the CDR3 is 16 residues. DNA of the CDR3: TGTGCCAGCAGTTTTGGGGCAAGATCCGGCAATCAGCCCCAGCATTTT. Residues: CASSFGARSGNQPQHF.

This clonotype showed up just a few times. This rearrangement joins TRBV28 to TRBJ2-1; no definite D call. The CDR3 loop spans 14 amino acids. Trimming took 3 bases from V and 5 from J, leaving 11 bases between them. Germline-derived CDR1 and CDR2 are MDHEN and SYDVKM. The CDR3 loop reads CASSFPSSHNEQFF. CDR3 nucleotide sequence: TGTGCCAGCAGTTTTCCCTCATCCCACAATGAGCAGTTCTTC.

This clonotype has at least ten counts. The rearrangement links TRBV15 to TRBJ1-5; D is possibly TRBD1 (6 bases). Germline values: CDR1 LNHNV, CDR2 YYDKDF (reference sequence). This CDR3 is 16 amino acids long. Trimming left V 2 bases short and J 5 bases short, with 16 bases between. The CDR3 region is CATSRRLGAGDQPQHF. Here the CDR3 DNA reads TGTGCCACCAGCAGACGACTTGGGGCAGGGGATCAGCCCCAGCATTTT.